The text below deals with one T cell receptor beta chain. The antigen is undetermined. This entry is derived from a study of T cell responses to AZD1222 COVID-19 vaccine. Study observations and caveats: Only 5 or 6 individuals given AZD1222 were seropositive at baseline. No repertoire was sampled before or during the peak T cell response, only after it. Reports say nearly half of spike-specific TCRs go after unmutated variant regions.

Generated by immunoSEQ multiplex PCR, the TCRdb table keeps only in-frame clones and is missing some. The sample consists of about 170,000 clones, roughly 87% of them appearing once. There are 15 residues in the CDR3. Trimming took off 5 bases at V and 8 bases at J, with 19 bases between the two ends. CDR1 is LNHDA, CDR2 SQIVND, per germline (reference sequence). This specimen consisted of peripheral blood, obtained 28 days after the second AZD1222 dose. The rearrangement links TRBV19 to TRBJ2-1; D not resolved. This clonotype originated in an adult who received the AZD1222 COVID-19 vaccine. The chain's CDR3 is CASSSWTNPRDEQFF. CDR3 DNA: TGTGCCAGTAGTTCCTGGACGAACCCCCGGGATGAGCAGTTCTTC.